These 10 T cell receptor beta chains came from one sample sequenced in a study of blood T cell repertoires in COVID-19. The repertoire was sequenced with immunoSEQ multiplex PCR; TCRdb's copy has only in-frame clones and lacks some. This sample yields 150,000 to 200,000 clones, of which 80% to 90% are seen a single time; roughly 12% belongs to the top ten. Sequences were obtained from peripheral blood. Every receptor here comes from an elderly woman with COVID-19, enrolled during active disease.

The chain is built from TRBV3-1 (or the pseudogene TRBV3-2) and TRBJ1-2; weak D call: TRBD1 (6 bases). The CDR3 totals 15 residues. In germline, CDR1 is LGHDT, CDR2 YNNKEL (reference sequence). Trimming removed 2 bases at V and 3 bases at J, with 13 bases between. This chain's CDR3 is CASSQFSGADYGYTF. The CDR3 DNA reads TGTGCCAGCAGCCAATTTTCAGGGGCGGACTATGGCTACACCTTC.

The chain has TRBV7-6 and TRBJ2-1; 13 bases line up with TRBD2. CDR1 SGHVS and CDR2 FNYEAQ come from the germline V gene. The ends lost 4 bases at V and 4 bases at J; junction bases unmatched: 16. The CDR3 is made up of 20 amino acids. CDR3 region: CASSSRTSGRGLRGYNEQFF. CDR3 nucleotides: TGTGCCAGCAGCTCCCGGACTAGCGGGAGAGGGCTTAGGGGTTACAATGAGCAGTTCTTC.

The chain uses TRBV7-2 and TRBJ2-3; no reliable D call. The CDR3 contains 13 residues. With 1 base removed from V and 7 bases from J, the gap between germline ends came to 9 bases. Germline assignment: CDR1 SGHTA and CDR2 FQGNSA. CDR3 region: CASSLDLEYTQYF. The CDR3 region has the DNA TGTGCCAGCAGCTTAGATTTAGAGTATACGCAGTATTTT.

This clone was seen a handful of times. This chain connects TRBV4-3 to TRBJ2-2, with 8 nucleotides matching TRBD1. The V gene's germline CDR1 is LGHNA and CDR2 YSLEER. The V and J ends lost 3 bases and 6 bases, in that order; junction bases with no gene match: 3. The CDR3 is 14 residues long. CDR3 nucleotides: TGCGCCAGCAGCCACGGGACAGGAGCCGGGGAGCTGTTTTTT. Its translation is CASSHGTGAGELFF.

This chain links TRBV29-1 with TRBJ2-1; 11 bases map to TRBD2. V was clipped by 1 base and J by 5 bases; unmatched bases: 7. Germline V gene sequence: CDR1 SQVTM, CDR2 ANQGSEA. This CDR3 is built from 16 residues. CDR3 bases: TGCAGCGTTGAAGGGGGACTAGCGGATTCTAACAATGAGCAGTTCTTC. Translation: CSVEGGLADSNNEQFF.

The rearrangement links TRBV5-1 to TRBJ2-1; a possible D gene is TRBD2 (5 bases). Germline V gene lookup returns CDR1 SGHRS and CDR2 YFSETQ. CDR3 size: 18 residues. V lost 0 bases and J lost 3, with 19 bases in between. CDR3 DNA: TGCGCCAGCAGCTTGGGAGGAGGCGTATTATCCCACTACAATGAGCAGTTCTTC. It is translated as CASSLGGGVLSHYNEQFF.

This chain connects TRBV5-1 to TRBJ1-1, with D hard to call. V lost 0 bases and J lost 4, with 4 bases in between. The CDR3 is 12 amino acids. Germline V gives CDR1 SGHRS, CDR2 YFSETQ. The CDR3 spells CASSLGSTEAFF. The CDR3 DNA sequence: TGCGCCAGCAGCTTGGGTAGCACTGAAGCTTTCTTT.

With regard to this clone: This specimen includes other DNA sequences encoding the same CDR3. This chain links TRBV28 with TRBJ1-1, with D possibly matching TRBD1 (6 bases). Germline CDR1 MDHEN, CDR2 SYDVKM. V lost 6 bases and J 1 base, leaving 12 bases between the germline ends. The CDR3 length is 14 residues. The CDR3 here is CASSLGQKNTEAFF. The CDR3 DNA reads as TGTGCCAGCAGCCTAGGACAGAAGAACACTGAAGCTTTCTTT.

The rearrangement joins TRBV5-6 to TRBJ1-6; 7 nucleotides agree with TRBD1. The CDR3 is made up of 16 amino acids. J gave up 3 bases and V 3 bases, and 6 bases lay outside the gene matches. Germline V gene data show CDR1 as SGHDT and CDR2 as YYEEEE. CDR3 sequence: CASSSGQSNYNSPLHF. The CDR3 region has the DNA TGTGCCAGCAGCTCGGGACAGTCTAACTATAATTCACCCCTCCACTTT.

The chain combines TRBV2 with TRBJ2-7; 12 bases agree with TRBD1. The CDR3 covers 15 residues. The junction had 5 bases not matched to a gene; V was cut back by 7 bases and J by 1 base. Germline assignment: CDR1 SNHLY and CDR2 FYNNEI. The CDR3: CASTRDRGLSYEQYF. CDR3 nucleotide sequence: TGTGCCAGCACCCGGGACAGGGGGCTTTCCTACGAGCAGTACTTC.